One sample yielded the 29 T cell receptor beta chains listed below, sequenced in a study of PD-1 blockade in classical Hodgkin lymphoma. Profiling relied on immunoSEQ multiplex PCR, and the TCRdb table lists in-frame clones only, not all of them. The sample includes around 30,000 clones, 90% to 95% of them seen just once. The time point denotes: cycle 4 day 1 (C4D1), after more than five weeks of nivolumab. All patients relapsed after autologous stem cell transplantation, and brentuximab vedotin exposure varied. Magnetic depletion of unwanted cells isolated CD4+ T cells from thawed PBMCs. This material consisted of CD4+ T cells from blood, taken before the fourth cycle of nivolumab. These receptors all come from a human donor with classical Hodgkin lymphoma.

The rearrangement joins TRBV29-1 to TRBJ1-2; D gene uncertain. V was cut by 4 bases and J by 0 bases, with 12 bases left in between. This CDR3 contains 14 residues. Germline CDR1 and CDR2: SQVTM and ANQGSEA. CDR3 sequence reads: CSVVSGLANYGYTF. CDR3 bases: TGCAGCGTTGTGAGTGGACTGGCTAACTATGGCTACACCTTC. Using reference TRBV29-1 and TRBJ1-2 for the parts outside the CDR3, the full variable domain is SAVISQKPSRDICQRGTSLTIQCQVDSQVTMMFWYRQQPGQSLTLIATANQGSEATYESGFVIDKFPISRPNLTFSTLTVSNMSPEDSSIYLCSVVSGLANYGYTFGSGTRLTVV.

The rearrangement links TRBV27 to TRBJ1-2; possible D gene TRBD1, 5 bases. V lost 4 bases to trimming and J lost 6 bases, with 12 bases between them. The CDR3 runs 13 residues. Germline V gene lookup returns CDR1 MNHEY and CDR2 SMNVEV (reference sequence). The CDR3 reads CASSWAGLDGYTF. Written as DNA, the CDR3 is TGTGCCAGCAGTTGGGCAGGGCTCGATGGCTACACCTTC.

V and J are TRBV4-2 and TRBJ2-5, with D unresolved. The CDR3 has 12 amino acids. V was shortened by 0 bases and J by 5 bases, with 4 bases between the two germline ends. CDR1 is LGHNA and CDR2 is YNFKEQ in the germline V gene. CDR3 coding DNA: TGTGCCAGCAGCCAAGATCCGGAGACCCAGTACTTC. Translating gives CASSQDPETQYF.

The chain couples TRBV9 to TRBJ2-2, with a tentative D call TRBD2 (6 bases). The CDR3 is 16 residues long. The V and J ends lost 0 bases and 0 bases respectively, with 9 bases between them. Germline V gene data show CDR1 as SGDLS and CDR2 as YYNGEE. The CDR3 DNA sequence: TGTGCCAGCAGCGTAGGGGGGGACCCGAACACCGGGGAGCTGTTTTTT. As protein: CASSVGGDPNTGELFF.

In its sample, this clone was seen once. J is TRBJ2-2 and V is TRBV28, with 8 bases identical to TRBD1. Losses at the gene ends were 3 bases for V and 5 bases for J; bases not matched to a gene: 14. The CDR3 is 18 residues long. CDR1 and CDR2 (germline): MDHEN, SYDVKM. CDR3 protein: CASSFRRWRTGWTGELFF. The CDR3 coding sequence is TGTGCCAGCAGTTTTAGGAGGTGGAGGACAGGGTGGACCGGGGAGCTGTTTTTT.

The chain has TRBV5-1 and TRBJ2-2; D not certain. CDR1 SGHRS and CDR2 YFSETQ come from the germline V gene. V lost 3 bases to trimming and J lost 2 bases, with 8 bases between them. This CDR3 comprises 14 residues. The CDR3 DNA sequence: TGCGCCAGCAGCTACGGGTTCAACACCGGGGAGCTGTTTTTT. Residues: CASSYGFNTGELFF.

This rearrangement joins TRBV30 to TRBJ2-4; D may be TRBD1 (6 bases). Trimming removed 1 base at V and 3 bases at J, with 13 bases between. CDR3 size: 15 residues. Looked up from germline, CDR1 is GTSNPN and CDR2 is SVGIG (reference sequence). The CDR3: CAWSGDQGRKNIQYF. In nucleotides, the CDR3 is TGTGCCTGGAGTGGAGATCAGGGGCGCAAAAACATTCAGTACTTC.

The CDR3, as DNA: TGTGCCACCAGCAGAGATCAAACACGCTACTCCTACAATGAGCAGTTCTTC. Residues: CATSRDQTRYSYNEQFF. The V and J genes are TRBV15 and TRBJ2-1; D is uncertain. The CDR3 sequence is 17 residues long. Trimming took 0 bases from V and 0 from J, leaving 12 bases between them. Germline V lookup: CDR1 LNHNV, CDR2 YYDKDF (reference sequence).

The chain employs TRBV30 and TRBJ1-3; D gene unclear. Germline CDR1 GTSNPN, CDR2 SVGIG (reference sequence). This CDR3 comprises 17 residues. V was clipped by 0 bases and J by 0 bases, with 15 bases between them. The CDR3 sequence is CAWSVLPGPYSGNTIYF. The CDR3 nucleotides read TGTGCCTGGAGTGTACTTCCAGGTCCGTACTCTGGAAACACCATATATTTT.

The rearrangement uses TRBV4-2 and TRBJ2-1, with D perhaps assigned TRBD1 or TRBD2 (5 bases each). Germline CDR1 reads LGHNA; CDR2 reads YNFKEQ. V was cut by 6 bases and J by 4 bases, with 16 bases left in between. The CDR3 loop spans 15 amino acids. The CDR3 protein is CASSLTNEGYNEQFF. As DNA, the CDR3 is TGTGCCAGCAGTCTAACTAACGAGGGGTACAATGAGCAGTTCTTC.

The chain combines TRBV28 with TRBJ2-6; no clear D. The germline gives CDR1 MDHEN, CDR2 SYDVKM. The CDR3 length is 15 residues. Trimming cost V 2 bases and J 0 bases, with 5 bases left between them. The CDR3 is CASSLASSGANVLTF. DNA of the CDR3: TGTGCCAGCAGTTTAGCCAGCTCTGGGGCCAACGTCCTGACTTTC.

Comments on this clone: The same CDR3 also results from other DNA sequences found in this sample. This chain joins TRBV15 and TRBJ1-3; D is undetermined. Germline loops: CDR1 LNHNV, CDR2 YYDKDF (reference sequence). This CDR3 has 14 residues. V was cut by 5 bases and J by 0 bases, with 8 bases left in between. The chain's CDR3 is CATSRVGSGNTIYF. In DNA form, the CDR3 reads TGTGCCACCAGCCGGGTGGGCTCTGGAAACACCATATATTTT.

The chain employs TRBV7-9 and TRBJ2-5; D is unclear. CDR1 SEHNR and CDR2 FQNEAQ come from the germline V gene (reference sequence). This CDR3 has 14 amino acids. With 3 bases removed from V and 2 bases from J, the gap between germline ends came to 10 bases. CDR3 nucleotides: TGTGCCAGCAGCTTCAAAGGACCTCAAGAGACCCAGTACTTC. This codes for CASSFKGPQETQYF.

This chain uses TRBV7-9 with TRBJ2-7, with TRBD1 identical over 7 bases. The V and J ends lost 5 bases and 1 base, in that order; junction bases with no gene match: 5. The CDR3 is made up of 14 amino acids. Germline V gene sequence: CDR1 SEHNR, CDR2 FQNEAQ (reference sequence). CDR3: CASSHRQGSYEQYF. The CDR3 bases are TGTGCCAGCAGCCACAGACAGGGTTCCTACGAGCAGTACTTC.

This chain joins TRBV12-5 and TRBJ2-1, with 13 positions matching TRBD2. V lost 4 bases, J lost 4 bases, and 13 bases stayed unmatched. Germline V gene lookup returns CDR1 LGHNT and CDR2 FRNRAP. This CDR3 has 19 residues. The CDR3 DNA reads as TGTGCTAGTGGTTCGCACCCAATGACTAGCGGGAGGCGATACAATGAGCAGTTCTTC. Protein sequence: CASGSHPMTSGRRYNEQFF.

This clone has just one count. The chain is built from TRBV6-1 and TRBJ2-7; D uncertain. The CDR3 has 12 amino acids. The germline V and J ends were trimmed by 6 bases and 3 bases, with 9 bases remaining between them. Germline assignment: CDR1 MNHNS and CDR2 SASEGT. CDR3 amino acids: CASRDGFYEQYF. The CDR3 DNA sequence: TGTGCCAGCAGGGACGGTTTCTACGAGCAGTACTTC.

V is TRBV2 and J is TRBJ2-5, with D perhaps being TRBD1 or TRBD2 (5 bases each). The V gene lost 7 bases and the J gene lost 2 bases, with 14 bases spanning the gap. This CDR3 comprises 14 residues. Germline V CDR1 and CDR2: SNHLY, FYNNEI. The CDR3 nucleotides are TGTGCCAGCACCCGGGGTAGGGGACAAGAGACCCAGTACTTC. Its protein product is CASTRGRGQETQYF.

This sequence joins TRBV6-5 and TRBJ2-7, with a tentative D call TRBD2 (5 bases). Germline V gene lookup returns CDR1 MNHEY and CDR2 SVGAGI. The CDR3 extends over 14 amino acids. Trimming took off 2 bases at V and 2 bases at J, with 10 bases between the two ends. The CDR3 spells CASSYTSHPYEQYF. CDR3 coding DNA: TGTGCCAGCAGTTACACTAGTCACCCCTACGAGCAGTACTTC.

The rearrangement joins TRBV6-1 to TRBJ2-2; D uncertain. Germline lookup yields CDR1 MNHNS and CDR2 SASEGT. V lost 3 bases and J lost 6, with 17 bases in between. The CDR3 length is 16 residues. CDR3 residues: CASSEVPSHLPGELFF. The CDR3 region has the DNA TGTGCCAGCAGTGAGGTTCCCAGCCATCTCCCCGGGGAGCTGTTTTTT.

The rearrangement links TRBV5-1 to TRBJ2-5; 14 bases are shared with TRBD2. V trimming: 0 bases; J trimming: 4 bases; junction bases outside the gene matches: 5. CDR1 and CDR2 (germline): SGHRS, YFSETQ. The CDR3 is 17 residues long. CDR3 protein: CASSLGLAGGPGETQYF. The CDR3 DNA follows: TGCGCCAGCAGCTTGGGACTAGCGGGAGGGCCGGGAGAGACCCAGTACTTC.

The chain uses TRBV28 and TRBJ1-5, with D unresolved. V was cut by 3 bases and J by 7 bases, with 13 bases left in between. CDR1 is MDHEN and CDR2 is SYDVKM in the germline V gene. The CDR3 length is 14 residues. The CDR3 spells CASSFIRSGQPQHF. In DNA form, the CDR3 reads TGTGCCAGCAGTTTCATCAGGAGTGGGCAGCCCCAGCATTTT.

The chain uses TRBV6-1 and TRBJ1-2; TRBD1 matches at 7 bases. The CDR3 has 17 residues. Germline CDR1 MNHNS, CDR2 SASEGT. Losses at the gene ends were 2 bases for V and 5 bases for J; bases not matched to a gene: 14. CDR3 sequence: CASSESPTTGLRYGYTF. The CDR3 DNA is TGTGCCAGCAGTGAATCCCCCACGACAGGGTTGAGATATGGCTACACCTTC.

This chain uses TRBV6-1 with TRBJ1-5; D remains unclear. V was clipped by 3 bases and J by 5 bases, with 14 bases between them. Germline CDR1 and CDR2: MNHNS and SASEGT. The CDR3 consists of 15 residues. For the CDR3, the DNA is TGTGCCAGCAGTGAGTCAGGCATAGACCATCAGCCCCAGCATTTT. Amino acids: CASSESGIDHQPQHF.

V is TRBV5-1 and J is TRBJ2-5; D assignment may be TRBD1 or TRBD2 (6 bases each). The end of the DNA fits TRBJ2-7 better, so the J call may be wrong. This CDR3 contains 14 residues. Looked up from germline, CDR1 is SGHRS and CDR2 is YFSETQ. The CDR3 bases are TGCGCCAGCAGCGGAGGGCAACAGGGCTACGAGCAGTACTTC. Translation: CASSGGQQGYEQYF.

This clone occurred once. The V call is TRBV5-1, the J call TRBJ2-1; perhaps TRBD1 as D (5 bases). Germline values: CDR1 SGHRS, CDR2 YFSETQ. The CDR3 is 14 residues long. The V end was cut by 0 bases, the J end by 6 bases, with 10 bases between. The CDR3 region is CASSLGGERNEQFF. CDR3 nucleotides: TGCGCCAGCAGCTTGGGGGGCGAGCGCAATGAGCAGTTCTTC.

V gene TRBV7-6 combines with J gene TRBJ2-5; 9 nucleotides align to TRBD2. This CDR3 region has 17 residues. Germline CDR1 and CDR2: SGHVS and FNYEAQ. J gave up 3 bases and V 4 bases, and 12 bases lay outside the gene matches. CDR3 DNA: TGTGCCAGCAGCTCATACGGAGCCCTAGCGGGAAAAGAGACCCAGTACTTC. Its translation: CASSSYGALAGKETQYF.

With respect to this clone: An end of the junction differs from the germline gene, which may be a read error. The rearrangement links TRBV9 to TRBJ1-5, with a weak D call TRBD1 (6 bases). There are 17 residues in the CDR3. Germline values: CDR1 SGDLS, CDR2 YYNGEE. The CDR3 DNA sequence: TGTGCCAGCAGCGTAGATCCCGGGGTCAGAACTCAGGGGCCCAAGCATTTT. This translates into CASSVDPGVRTQGPKHF.

The chain employs TRBV19 and TRBJ2-7; 9 nucleotides line up with TRBD1. The CDR3 contains 14 residues. Trimming removed 3 bases from V and 3 bases from J; junction bases left unmatched: 3. CDR1 is LNHDA and CDR2 is SQIVND in the germline V gene (reference sequence). CDR3 sequence reads: CASSIGDRVYEQYF. The CDR3 DNA reads as TGTGCCAGTAGTATTGGGGACAGGGTCTACGAGCAGTACTTC.

The rearrangement uses TRBV27 and TRBJ2-2; D remains unclear. The ends were cut back, 5 bases at V and 5 bases at J, with 9 bases in the middle. This CDR3 region has 13 residues. CDR1 is MNHEY and CDR2 is SMNVEV in the germline V gene (reference sequence). The CDR3 sequence: CASSLPVTGELFF. CDR3 bases: TGTGCCAGCAGTCTCCCAGTGACCGGGGAGCTGTTTTTT.